Detailed here is one T cell receptor (beta chain). The data originate from a study of blood T cell repertoires in COVID-19. Per the authors' pipeline: By means of reference gene primer amplification, nucleated cell counts were estimated. Sequencing used immunoSEQ multiplex PCR; TCRdb keeps in-frame clones, though not all of them. The D gene and trimming were derived from the DNA, and the V and J assignments and clone size from that table. This table holds 50,000 to 65,000 clones, approximately 92% found once. The CDR3 is made up of 14 amino acids. The germline V gene encodes CDR1 SGHRS and CDR2 YFSETQ. Trimming left V 0 bases short and J 2 bases short, with 9 bases between.

The clonotype comes from a man between 60 and 75 years old with active COVID-19. The chain carries TRBV5-1 and TRBJ2-7, with D possibly being TRBD1 (6 bases). Sequencing was performed on peripheral blood. CDR3 nucleotide sequence: TGCGCCAGCAGCTTGGGGGACAAACCCTACGAGCAGTACTTC. Translation: CASSLGDKPYEQYF.